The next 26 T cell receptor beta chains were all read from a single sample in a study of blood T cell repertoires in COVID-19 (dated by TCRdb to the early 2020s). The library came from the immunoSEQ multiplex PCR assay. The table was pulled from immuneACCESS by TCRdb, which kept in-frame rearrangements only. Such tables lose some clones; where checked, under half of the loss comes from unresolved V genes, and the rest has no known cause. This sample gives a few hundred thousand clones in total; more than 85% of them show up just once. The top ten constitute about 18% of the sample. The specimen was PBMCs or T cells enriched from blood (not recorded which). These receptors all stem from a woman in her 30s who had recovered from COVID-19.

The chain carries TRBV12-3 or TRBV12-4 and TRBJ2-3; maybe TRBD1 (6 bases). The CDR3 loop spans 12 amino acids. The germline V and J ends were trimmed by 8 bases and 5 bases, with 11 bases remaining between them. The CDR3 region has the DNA TGTGCCAGCCGTACAGGGCAAGATACGCAGTATTTT. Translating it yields CASRTGQDTQYF.

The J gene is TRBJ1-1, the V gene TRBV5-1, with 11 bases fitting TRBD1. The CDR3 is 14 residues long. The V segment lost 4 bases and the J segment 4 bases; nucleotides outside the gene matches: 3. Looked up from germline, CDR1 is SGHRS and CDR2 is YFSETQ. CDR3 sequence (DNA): TGCGCCAGCAGCCACGGACAGGGGGCCACTGAAGCTTTCTTT. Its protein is CASSHGQGATEAFF.

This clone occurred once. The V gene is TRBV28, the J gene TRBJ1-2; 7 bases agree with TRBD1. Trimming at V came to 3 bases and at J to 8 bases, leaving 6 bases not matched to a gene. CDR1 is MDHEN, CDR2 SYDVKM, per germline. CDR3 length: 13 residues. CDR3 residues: CASSFVGGRGYTF. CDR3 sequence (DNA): TGTGCCAGCAGTTTTGTAGGGGGCAGGGGCTACACCTTC.

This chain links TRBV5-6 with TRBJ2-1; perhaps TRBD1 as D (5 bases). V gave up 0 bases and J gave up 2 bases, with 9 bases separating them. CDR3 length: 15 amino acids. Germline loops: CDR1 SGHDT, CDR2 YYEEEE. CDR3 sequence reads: CASSLAGSPYNEQFF. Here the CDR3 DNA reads TGTGCCAGCAGCTTGGCAGGGTCGCCCTACAATGAGCAGTTCTTC.

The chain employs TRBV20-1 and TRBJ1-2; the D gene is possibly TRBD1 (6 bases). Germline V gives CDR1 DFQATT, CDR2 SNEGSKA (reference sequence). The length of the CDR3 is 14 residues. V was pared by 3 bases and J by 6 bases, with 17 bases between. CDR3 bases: TGCAGTGCTAGTCTGGCAGGGGAGAAGGATGGCTACACCTTC. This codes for CSASLAGEKDGYTF.

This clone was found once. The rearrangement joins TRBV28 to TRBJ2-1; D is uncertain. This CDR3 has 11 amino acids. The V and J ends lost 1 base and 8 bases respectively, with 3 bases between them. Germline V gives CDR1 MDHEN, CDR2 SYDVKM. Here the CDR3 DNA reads TGTGCCAGCAGTTTATCCGATGAGCAGTTCTTC. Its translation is CASSLSDEQFF.

This CDR3 reads CASKPSGSKMVGQYF. DNA for the CDR3: TGTGCCAGTAAACCTAGCGGGAGTAAAATGGTTGGGCAGTACTTC. This chain connects TRBV28 to TRBJ2-7, with 10 bases that match TRBD2. The junction had 17 bases not matched to a gene; V was cut back by 9 bases and J by 9 bases. CDR1 MDHEN and CDR2 SYDVKM come from the germline V gene. This CDR3 region has 15 residues.

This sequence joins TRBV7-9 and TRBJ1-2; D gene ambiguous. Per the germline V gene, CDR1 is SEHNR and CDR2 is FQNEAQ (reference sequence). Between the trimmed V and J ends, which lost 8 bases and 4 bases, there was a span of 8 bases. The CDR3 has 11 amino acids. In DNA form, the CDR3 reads TGTGCCAGCGGGGAGAGCTATGGCTACACCTTC. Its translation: CASGESYGYTF.

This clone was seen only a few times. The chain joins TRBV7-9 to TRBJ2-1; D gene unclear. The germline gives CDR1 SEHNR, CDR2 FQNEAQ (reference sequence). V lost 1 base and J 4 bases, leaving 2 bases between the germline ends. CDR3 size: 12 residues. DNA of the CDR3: TGTGCCAGCAGCTTAGTATACAATGAGCAGTTCTTC. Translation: CASSLVYNEQFF.

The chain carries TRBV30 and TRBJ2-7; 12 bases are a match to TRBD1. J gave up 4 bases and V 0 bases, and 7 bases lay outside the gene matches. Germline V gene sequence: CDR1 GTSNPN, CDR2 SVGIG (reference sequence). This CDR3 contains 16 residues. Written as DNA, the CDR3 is TGTGCCTGGAGTGTCCCCCGGGACAGGGGGCGGTACGAGCAGTACTTC. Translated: CAWSVPRDRGRYEQYF.

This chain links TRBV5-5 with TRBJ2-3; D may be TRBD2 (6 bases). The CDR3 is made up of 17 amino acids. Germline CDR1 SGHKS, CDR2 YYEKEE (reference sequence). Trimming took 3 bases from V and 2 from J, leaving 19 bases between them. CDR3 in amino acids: CASSSESLAYYTDTQYF. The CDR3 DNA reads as TGTGCCAGCAGCTCTGAGAGTCTAGCGTATTACACAGATACGCAGTATTTT. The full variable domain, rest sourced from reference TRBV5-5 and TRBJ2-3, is DAGVTQSPTHLIKTRGQQVTLRCSPISGHKSVSWYQQVLGQGPQFIFQYYEKEERGRGNFPDRFSARQFPNYSSELNVNALLLGDSALYLCASSSESLAYYTDTQYFGPGTRLTVL.

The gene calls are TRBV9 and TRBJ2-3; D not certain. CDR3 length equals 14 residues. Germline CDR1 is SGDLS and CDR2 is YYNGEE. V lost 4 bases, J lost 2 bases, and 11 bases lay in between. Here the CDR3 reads CASSLLAYTDTQYF. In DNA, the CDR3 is TGTGCCAGCAGCCTCCTTGCCTACACAGATACGCAGTATTTT.

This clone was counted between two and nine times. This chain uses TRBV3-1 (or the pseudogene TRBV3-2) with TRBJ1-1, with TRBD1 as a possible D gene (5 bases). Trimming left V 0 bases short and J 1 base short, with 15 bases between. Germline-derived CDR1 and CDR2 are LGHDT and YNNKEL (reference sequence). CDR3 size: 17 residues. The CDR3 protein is CASSQDPLGGWNTEAFF. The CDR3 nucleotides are TGTGCCAGCAGCCAAGATCCCCTGGGGGGGTGGAACACTGAAGCTTTCTTT.

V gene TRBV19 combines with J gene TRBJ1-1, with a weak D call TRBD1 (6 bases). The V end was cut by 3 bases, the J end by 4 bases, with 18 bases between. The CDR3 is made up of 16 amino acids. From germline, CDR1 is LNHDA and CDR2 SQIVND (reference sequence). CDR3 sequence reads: CASSISWGRSTTEAFF. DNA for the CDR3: TGTGCCAGTAGTATCAGCTGGGGGCGAAGTACCACTGAAGCTTTCTTT.

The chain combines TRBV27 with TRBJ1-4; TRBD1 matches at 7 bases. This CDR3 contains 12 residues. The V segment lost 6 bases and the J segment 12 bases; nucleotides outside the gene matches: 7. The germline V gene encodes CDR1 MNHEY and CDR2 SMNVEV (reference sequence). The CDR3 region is CASRGTAGELFF. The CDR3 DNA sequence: TGTGCCAGCAGAGGGACAGCGGGCGAACTGTTTTTT.

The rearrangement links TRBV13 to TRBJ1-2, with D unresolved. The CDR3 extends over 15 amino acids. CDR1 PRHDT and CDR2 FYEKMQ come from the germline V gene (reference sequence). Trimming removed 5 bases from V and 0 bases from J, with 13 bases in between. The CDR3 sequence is CASSTQLIANYGYTF. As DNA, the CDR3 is TGTGCCAGCAGCACCCAATTAATAGCTAACTATGGCTACACCTTC.

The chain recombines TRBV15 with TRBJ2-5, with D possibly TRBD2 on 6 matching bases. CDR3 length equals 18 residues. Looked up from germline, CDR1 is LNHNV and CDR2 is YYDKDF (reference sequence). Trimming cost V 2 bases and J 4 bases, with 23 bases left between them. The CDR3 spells CATSRLRGGAGIGETQYF. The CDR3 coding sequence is TGTGCCACCAGCAGACTCCGCGGAGGGGCAGGGATAGGAGAGACCCAGTACTTC.

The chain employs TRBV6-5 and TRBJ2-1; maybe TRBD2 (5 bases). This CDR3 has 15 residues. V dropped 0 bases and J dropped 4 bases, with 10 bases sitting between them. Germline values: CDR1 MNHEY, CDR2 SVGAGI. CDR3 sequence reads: CASSYSGVSYNEQFF. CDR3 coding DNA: TGTGCCAGCAGTTACTCGGGAGTATCTTACAATGAGCAGTTCTTC.

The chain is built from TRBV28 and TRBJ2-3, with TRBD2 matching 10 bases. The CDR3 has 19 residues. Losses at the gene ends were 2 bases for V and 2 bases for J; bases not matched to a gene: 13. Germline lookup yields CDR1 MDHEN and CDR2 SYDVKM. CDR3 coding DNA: TGTGCCAGCAGTTTAAGTGGTTTGCGACTAGCGGGCTCCACAGATACGCAGTATTTT. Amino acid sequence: CASSLSGLRLAGSTDTQYF.

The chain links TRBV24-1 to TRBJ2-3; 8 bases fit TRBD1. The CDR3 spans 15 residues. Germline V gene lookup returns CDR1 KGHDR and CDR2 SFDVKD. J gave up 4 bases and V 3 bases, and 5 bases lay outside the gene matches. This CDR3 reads CATSDPPGQADTQYF. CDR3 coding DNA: TGTGCCACCAGTGATCCACCGGGACAGGCAGATACGCAGTATTTT.

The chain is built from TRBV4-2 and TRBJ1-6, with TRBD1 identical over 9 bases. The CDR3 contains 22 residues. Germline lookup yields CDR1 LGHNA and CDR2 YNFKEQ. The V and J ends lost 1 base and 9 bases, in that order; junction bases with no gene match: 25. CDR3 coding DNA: TGTGCCAGCAGCCAAGTCACTGGCTGGGTGGGACAGGGAGAAAAGAGGGGTTCACCCCTCCACTTT. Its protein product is CASSQVTGWVGQGEKRGSPLHF.

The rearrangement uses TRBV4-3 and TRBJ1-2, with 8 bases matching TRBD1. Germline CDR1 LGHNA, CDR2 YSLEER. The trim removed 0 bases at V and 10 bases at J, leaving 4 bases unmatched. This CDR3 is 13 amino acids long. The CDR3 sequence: CASSQDEGQAYTF. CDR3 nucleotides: TGCGCCAGCAGCCAAGATGAGGGACAGGCCTACACCTTC.

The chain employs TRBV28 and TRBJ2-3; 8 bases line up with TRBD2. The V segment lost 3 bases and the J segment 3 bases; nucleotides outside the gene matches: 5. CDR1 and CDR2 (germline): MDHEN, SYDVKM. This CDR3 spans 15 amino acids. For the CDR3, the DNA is TGTGCCAGCAGTTTGGAGGGACTAGAGACAGATACGCAGTATTTT. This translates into CASSLEGLETDTQYF.

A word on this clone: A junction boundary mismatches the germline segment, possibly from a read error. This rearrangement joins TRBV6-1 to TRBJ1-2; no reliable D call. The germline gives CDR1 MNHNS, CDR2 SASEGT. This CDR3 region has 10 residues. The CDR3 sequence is CASSEEATIF. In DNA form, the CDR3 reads TGTGCCAGCAGTGAAGAGGCTACTATCTTC.

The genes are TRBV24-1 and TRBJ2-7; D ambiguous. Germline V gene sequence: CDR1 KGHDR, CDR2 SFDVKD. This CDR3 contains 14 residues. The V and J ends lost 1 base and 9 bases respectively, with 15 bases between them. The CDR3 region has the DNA TGTGCCACCAGTGATTTAGGAGCCCTTACCGGGCAGTACTTC. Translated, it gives CATSDLGALTGQYF.

This CDR3 reads CASNGGGTAQETQYF. DNA for the CDR3: TGTGCCAGCAATGGGGGAGGGACGGCTCAAGAGACCCAGTACTTC. The gene calls are TRBV6-5 and TRBJ2-5; 7 bases map to TRBD2. This CDR3 has 15 amino acids. Germline trimming cut 7 bases from V and 2 bases from J; bases unmatched to any gene: 10. Per germline, CDR1 MNHEY and CDR2 SVGAGI.